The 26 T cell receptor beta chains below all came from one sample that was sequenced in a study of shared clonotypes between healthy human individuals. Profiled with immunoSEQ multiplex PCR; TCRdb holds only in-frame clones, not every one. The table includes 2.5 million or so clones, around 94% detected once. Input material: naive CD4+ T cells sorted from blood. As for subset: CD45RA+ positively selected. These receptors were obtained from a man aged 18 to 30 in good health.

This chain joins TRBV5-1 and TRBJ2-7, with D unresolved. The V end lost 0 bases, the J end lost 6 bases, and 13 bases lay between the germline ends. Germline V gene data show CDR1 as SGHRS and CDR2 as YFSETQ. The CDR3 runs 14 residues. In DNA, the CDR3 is TGCGCCAGCAGCTTGGGGCCTAGTTCGGCCGAGCAGTACTTC. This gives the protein CASSLGPSSAEQYF.

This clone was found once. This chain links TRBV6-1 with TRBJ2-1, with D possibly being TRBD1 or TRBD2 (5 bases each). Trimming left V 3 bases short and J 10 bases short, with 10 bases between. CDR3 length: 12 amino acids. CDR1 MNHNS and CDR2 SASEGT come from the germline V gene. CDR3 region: CASSEGVGEQFF. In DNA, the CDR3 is TGTGCCAGCAGTGAGGGGGTCGGGGAGCAGTTCTTC.

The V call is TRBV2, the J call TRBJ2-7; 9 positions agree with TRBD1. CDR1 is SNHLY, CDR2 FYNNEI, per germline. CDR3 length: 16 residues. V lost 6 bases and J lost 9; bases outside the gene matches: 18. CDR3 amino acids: CASSLEGQGLYLGQYF. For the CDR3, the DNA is TGTGCCAGCAGCTTGGAGGGACAGGGCCTTTATTTGGGGCAGTACTTC. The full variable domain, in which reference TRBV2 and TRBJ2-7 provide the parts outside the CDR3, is EPEVTQTPSHQVTQMGQEVILRCVPISNHLYFYWYRQILGQKVEFLVSFYNNEISEKSEIFDDQFSVERPDGSNFTLKIRSTKLEDSAMYFCASSLEGQGLYLGQYFGPGTRLTVT.

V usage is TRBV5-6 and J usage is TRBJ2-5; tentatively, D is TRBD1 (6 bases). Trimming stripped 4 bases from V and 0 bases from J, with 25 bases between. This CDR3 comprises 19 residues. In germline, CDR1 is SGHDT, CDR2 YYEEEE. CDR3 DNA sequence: TGTGCCAGCAGCCTTGATAGGTATCAGGGGACGCTGTACCAAGAGACCCAGTACTTC. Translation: CASSLDRYQGTLYQETQYF.

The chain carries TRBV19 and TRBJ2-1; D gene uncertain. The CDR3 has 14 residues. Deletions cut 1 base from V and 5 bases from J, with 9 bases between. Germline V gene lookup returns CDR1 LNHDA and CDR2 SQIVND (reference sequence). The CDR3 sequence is CASSIVNGHNEQFF. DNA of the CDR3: TGTGCCAGTAGTATAGTGAACGGGCACAATGAGCAGTTCTTC.

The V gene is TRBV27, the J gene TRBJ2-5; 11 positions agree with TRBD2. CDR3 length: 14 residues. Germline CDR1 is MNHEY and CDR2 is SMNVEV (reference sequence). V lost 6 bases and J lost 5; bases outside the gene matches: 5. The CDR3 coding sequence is TGTGCCAGCAGACTAGCGGGAGCGGGGGAGACCCAGTACTTC. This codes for CASRLAGAGETQYF.

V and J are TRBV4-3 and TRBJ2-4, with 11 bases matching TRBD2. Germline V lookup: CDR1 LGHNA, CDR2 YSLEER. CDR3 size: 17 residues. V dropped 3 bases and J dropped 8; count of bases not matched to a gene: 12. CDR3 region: CASSQGSGRAEGDIQYF. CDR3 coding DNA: TGCGCCAGCAGCCAGGGTAGCGGGAGGGCCGAGGGGGACATTCAGTACTTC.

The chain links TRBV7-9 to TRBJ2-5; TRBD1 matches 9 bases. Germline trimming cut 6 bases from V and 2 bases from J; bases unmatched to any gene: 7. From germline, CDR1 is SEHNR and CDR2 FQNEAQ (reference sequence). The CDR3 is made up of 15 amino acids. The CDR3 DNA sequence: TGTGCCAGCAGTCCGACAGGGGGTAAACAAGAGACCCAGTACTTC. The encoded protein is CASSPTGGKQETQYF. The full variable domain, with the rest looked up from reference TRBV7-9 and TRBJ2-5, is DTGVSQNPRHKITKRGQNVTFRCDPISEHNRLYWYRQTLGQGPEFLTYFQNEAQLEKSRLLSDRFSAERPKGSFSTLEIQRTEQGDSAMYLCASSPTGGKQETQYFGPGTRLLVL.

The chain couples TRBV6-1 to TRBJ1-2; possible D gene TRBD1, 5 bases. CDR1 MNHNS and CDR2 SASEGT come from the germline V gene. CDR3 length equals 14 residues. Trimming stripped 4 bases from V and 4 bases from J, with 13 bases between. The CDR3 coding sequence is TGTGCCAGCAGTGTGCAGGGACTGGGCTATGGCTACACCTTC. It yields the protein CASSVQGLGYGYTF.

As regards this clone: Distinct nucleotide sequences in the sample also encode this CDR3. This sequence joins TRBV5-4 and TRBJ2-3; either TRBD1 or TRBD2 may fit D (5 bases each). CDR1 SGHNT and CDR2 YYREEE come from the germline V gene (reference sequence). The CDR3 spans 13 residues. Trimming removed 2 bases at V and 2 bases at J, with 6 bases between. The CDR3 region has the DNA TGTGCCAGCAGCTTAGGGACCACAGATACGCAGTATTTT. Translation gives CASSLGTTDTQYF.

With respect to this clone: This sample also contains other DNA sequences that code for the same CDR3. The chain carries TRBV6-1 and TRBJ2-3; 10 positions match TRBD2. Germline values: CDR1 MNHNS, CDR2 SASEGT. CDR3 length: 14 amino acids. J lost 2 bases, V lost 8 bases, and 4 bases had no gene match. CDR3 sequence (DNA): TGTGCCAGCCGGACTAGCGGATCCACAGATACGCAGTATTTT. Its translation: CASRTSGSTDTQYF.

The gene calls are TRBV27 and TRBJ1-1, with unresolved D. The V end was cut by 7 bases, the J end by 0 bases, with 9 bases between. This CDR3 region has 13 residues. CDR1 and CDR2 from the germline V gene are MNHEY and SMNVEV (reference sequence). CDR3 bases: TGTGCCAGCAAGCCAGAGATGAACACTGAAGCTTTCTTT. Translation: CASKPEMNTEAFF.

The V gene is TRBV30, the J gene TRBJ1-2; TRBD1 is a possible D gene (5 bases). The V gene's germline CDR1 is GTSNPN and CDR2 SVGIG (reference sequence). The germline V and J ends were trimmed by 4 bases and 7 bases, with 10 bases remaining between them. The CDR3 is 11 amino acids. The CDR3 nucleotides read TGTGCCTGGACAGGGACCTCTGGCTACACCTTC. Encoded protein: CAWTGTSGYTF.

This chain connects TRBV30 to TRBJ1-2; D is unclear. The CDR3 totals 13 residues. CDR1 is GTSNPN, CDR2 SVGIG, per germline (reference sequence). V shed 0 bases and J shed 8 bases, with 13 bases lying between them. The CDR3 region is CAWSVREGNGYTF. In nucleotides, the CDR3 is TGTGCCTGGAGTGTACGGGAGGGCAACGGCTACACCTTC.

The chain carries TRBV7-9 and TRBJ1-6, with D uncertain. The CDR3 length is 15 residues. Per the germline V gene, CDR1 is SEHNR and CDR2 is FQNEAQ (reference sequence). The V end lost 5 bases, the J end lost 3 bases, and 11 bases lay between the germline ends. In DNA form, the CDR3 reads TGTGCCAGCAGCCCCGGGTCAGGCTATAATTCACCCCTCCACTTT. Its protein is CASSPGSGYNSPLHF.

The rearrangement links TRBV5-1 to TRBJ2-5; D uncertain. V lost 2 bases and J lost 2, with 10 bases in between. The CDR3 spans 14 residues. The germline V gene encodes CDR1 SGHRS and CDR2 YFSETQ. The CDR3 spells CASSFQAPQETQYF. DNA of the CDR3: TGCGCCAGCAGCTTTCAGGCCCCTCAAGAGACCCAGTACTTC.

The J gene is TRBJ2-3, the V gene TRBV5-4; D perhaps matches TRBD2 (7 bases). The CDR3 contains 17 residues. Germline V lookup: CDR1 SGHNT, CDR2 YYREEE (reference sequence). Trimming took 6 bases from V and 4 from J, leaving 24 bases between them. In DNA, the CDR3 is TGTGCCAGCACCCTTGTCGGCGGGGGCTATTTCGCAGATACGCAGTATTTT. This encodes CASTLVGGGYFADTQYF.

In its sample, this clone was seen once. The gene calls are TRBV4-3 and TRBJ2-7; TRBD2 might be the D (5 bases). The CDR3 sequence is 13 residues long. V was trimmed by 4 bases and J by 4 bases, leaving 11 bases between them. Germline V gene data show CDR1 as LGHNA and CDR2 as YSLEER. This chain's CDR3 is CASSPEAGYEQYF. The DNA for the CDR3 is TGCGCCAGCAGCCCAGAGGCGGGTTACGAGCAGTACTTC.

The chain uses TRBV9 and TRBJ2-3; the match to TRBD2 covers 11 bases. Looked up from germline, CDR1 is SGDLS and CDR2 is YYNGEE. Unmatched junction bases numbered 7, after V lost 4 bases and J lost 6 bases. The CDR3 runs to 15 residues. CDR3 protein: CASSPGLAVRDTQYF. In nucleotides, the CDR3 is TGTGCCAGCAGCCCGGGACTAGCGGTACGGGATACGCAGTATTTT. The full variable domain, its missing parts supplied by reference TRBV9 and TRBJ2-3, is DSGVTQTPKHLITATGQRVTLRCSPRSGDLSVYWYQQSLDQGLQFLIQYYNGEERAKGNILERFSAQQFPDLHSELNLSSLELGDSALYFCASSPGLAVRDTQYFGPGTRLTVL.

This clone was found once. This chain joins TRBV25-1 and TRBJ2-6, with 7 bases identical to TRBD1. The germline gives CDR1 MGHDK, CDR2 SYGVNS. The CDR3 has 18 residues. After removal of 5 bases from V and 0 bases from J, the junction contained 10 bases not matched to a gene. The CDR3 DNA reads TGTGCCAGCAGTCCCTCCGGGACAGATTACTCTGGGGCCAACGTCCTGACTTTC. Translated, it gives CASSPSGTDYSGANVLTF. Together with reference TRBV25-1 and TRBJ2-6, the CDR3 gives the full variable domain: EADIYQTPRYLVIGTGKKITLECSQTMGHDKMYWYQQDPGMELHLIHYSYGVNSTEKGDLSSESTVSRIRTEHFPLTLESARPSHTSQYLCASSPSGTDYSGANVLTFGAGSRLTVL.

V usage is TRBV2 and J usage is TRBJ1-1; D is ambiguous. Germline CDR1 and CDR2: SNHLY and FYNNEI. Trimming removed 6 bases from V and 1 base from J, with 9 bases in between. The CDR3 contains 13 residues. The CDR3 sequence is CASSYAANTEAFF. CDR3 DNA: TGTGCCAGCAGCTACGCTGCGAACACTGAAGCTTTCTTT.

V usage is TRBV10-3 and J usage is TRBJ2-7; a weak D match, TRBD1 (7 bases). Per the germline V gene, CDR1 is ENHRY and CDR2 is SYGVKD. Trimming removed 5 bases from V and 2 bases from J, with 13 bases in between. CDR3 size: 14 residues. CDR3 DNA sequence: TGTGCCATCAGTAGGAGGGGGCCCACCTACGAGCAGTACTTC. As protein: CAISRRGPTYEQYF.

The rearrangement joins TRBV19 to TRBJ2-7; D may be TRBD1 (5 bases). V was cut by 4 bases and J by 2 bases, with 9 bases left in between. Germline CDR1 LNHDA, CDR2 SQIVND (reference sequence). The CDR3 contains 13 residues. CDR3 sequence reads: CASSNRQPYEQYF. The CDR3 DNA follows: TGTGCCAGTAGTAATAGACAGCCCTACGAGCAGTACTTC.

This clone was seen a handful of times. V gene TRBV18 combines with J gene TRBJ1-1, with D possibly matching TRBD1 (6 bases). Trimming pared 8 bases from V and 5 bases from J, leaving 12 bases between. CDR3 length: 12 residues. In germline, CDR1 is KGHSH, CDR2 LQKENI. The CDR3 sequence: CASATGKTEAFF. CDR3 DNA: TGTGCCAGCGCAACAGGGAAAACTGAAGCTTTCTTT.

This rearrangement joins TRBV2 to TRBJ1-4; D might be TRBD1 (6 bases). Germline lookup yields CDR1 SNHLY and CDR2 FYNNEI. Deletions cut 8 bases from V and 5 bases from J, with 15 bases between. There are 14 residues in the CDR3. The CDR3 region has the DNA TGTGCCAGCCGAGGACAGTTGCTAAATGAAAAACTGTTTTTT. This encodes CASRGQLLNEKLFF.

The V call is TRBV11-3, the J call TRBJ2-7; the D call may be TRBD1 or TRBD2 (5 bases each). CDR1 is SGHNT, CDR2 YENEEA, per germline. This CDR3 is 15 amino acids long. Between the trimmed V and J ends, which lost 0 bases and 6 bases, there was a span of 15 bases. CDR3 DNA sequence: TGTGCCAGCAGCTTAGATGGGACCTCTCCTGCCGAGCAGTACTTC. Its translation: CASSLDGTSPAEQYF. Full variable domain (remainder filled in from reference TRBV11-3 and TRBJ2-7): EAGVVQSPRYKIIEKKQPVAFWCNPISGHNTLYWYLQNLGQGPELLIRYENEEAVDDSQLPKDRFSAERLKGVDSTLKIQPAELGDSAVYLCASSLDGTSPAEQYFGPGTRLTVT.